This TCR beta chain was sequenced during a study of blood T cells in healthy people across ages. The CDR3 contains 15 residues. Trimming stripped 6 bases from V and 7 bases from J, with 19 bases between. The germline V gene encodes CDR1 MNHNY and CDR2 SVGAGI (reference sequence). As regards this clonotype: Its target is not known.

Broader study findings: Underestimates were what the diversity estimates from one million T cells were considered to be.

Donor samples were obtained from healthy Caucasian individuals from Russia, aged about 6 to 95. Each sample had at least 7 million PBMCs isolated. Together with a sample-barcoded 5' primer, a J-beta primer mix was included in a second PCR lasting roughly 6 to 12 cycles. In TCRdb, the 5' RACE reads were re-called with MiXCR into one record per CDR3 protein. In the table there are 1.5 million to 2 million distinct CDR3 sequences, roughly 28% of which are singletons. The rearrangement uses TRBV6-6 and TRBJ2-1; a weak D match, TRBD2 (5 bases). The specimen was blood. This clonotype originated in a woman aged 25 to 39 in good health. The CDR3 is CASSPRGLVGNEQFF. The CDR3 bases are TGTGCCAGCAGCCCAAGAGGGCTCGTGGGTAATGAGCAGTTCTTC.